The present TCR beta chain was sequenced within a study of blood T cell repertoires in COVID-19. Germline CDR1 reads SGHRS; CDR2 reads YFSETQ. The V gene end was trimmed by 4 bases and the J gene end by 7 bases; junction bases not matched to a gene: 6. This CDR3 spans 14 amino acids. Using immunoSEQ multiplex PCR, the repertoire was profiled, and TCRdb retains in-frame clones only, with some absent. Of about 310,000 clones listed, about 88% are singletons. The receptor's source is an older man with acute or convalescent COVID-19. The chain recombines TRBV5-1 with TRBJ2-7; TRBD1 aligns across 12 bases. What was sequenced was peripheral blood. The CDR3: CASSTGQGASEQYF. The DNA of the CDR3 is TGCGCCAGCAGCACGGGACAGGGGGCAAGTGAGCAGTACTTC.